The 5 T cell receptor beta chains in this list originate from one sample, sequenced in a study of T-cell reconstitution after alpha-beta-depleted transplantation in children. It was with unique molecular identifiers that the TCRbeta library was prepared. TCRdb recomputed calls from the PCR reads with MiXCR, one row per CDR3 protein. This table holds around 960,000 distinct CDR3 sequences, under 30% found once. The sample consisted of PBMCs, mostly from graft donor cells, taken 360 days after TCRalphabeta/CD19-depleted stem cell transplant. These receptors all stem from a boy younger than two who had a stem cell transplant for SCID, so the T cells may come from the graft donor.

This chain connects TRBV7-8 to TRBJ2-1; TRBD1 aligns across 9 bases. Trimming at V came to 0 bases and at J to 9 bases, leaving 6 bases not matched to a gene. CDR1 and CDR2 (germline): SGHVS, FQNEAQ. The CDR3 contains 15 residues. CDR3 in amino acids: CASSLAGTGTGEQFF. Here the CDR3 DNA reads TGTGCCAGCAGCTTAGCCGGGACAGGGACGGGTGAGCAGTTCTTC.

J is TRBJ2-1 and V is TRBV20-1; 10 bases agree with TRBD1. The V gene end was trimmed by 0 bases and the J gene end by 7 bases; junction bases not matched to a gene: 3. The CDR3 sequence is 14 residues long. Germline V gene data show CDR1 as DFQATT and CDR2 as SNEGSKA (reference sequence). The CDR3, as DNA: TGCAGTGCTAGAGAACCGGGACAGGGGAATGAGCAGTTCTTC. Encoded protein: CSAREPGQGNEQFF.

The chain uses TRBV5-5 and TRBJ2-3; D gene ambiguous. The V gene lost 1 base and the J gene lost 3 bases, with 9 bases spanning the gap. There are 14 residues in the CDR3. Germline-derived CDR1 and CDR2 are SGHKS and YYEKEE (reference sequence). CDR3 sequence (DNA): TGTGCCAGCAGCTTGCCAAGGACGACAGATACGCAGTATTTT. Translating gives CASSLPRTTDTQYF.

This chain connects TRBV2 to TRBJ2-5; D perhaps matches TRBD1 (5 bases). The CDR3 runs to 12 residues. Trimming cost V 7 bases and J 2 bases, with 8 bases left between them. CDR1 and CDR2 from the germline V gene are SNHLY and FYNNEI. CDR3 in DNA: TGTGCCAGCACCAGGGTACAAGAGACCCAGTACTTC. It specifies CASTRVQETQYF.

V is TRBV4-2 and J is TRBJ2-3; TRBD1 or TRBD2 may be the D gene (5 bases each). Trimming pared 1 base from V and 5 bases from J, leaving 13 bases between. Germline V CDR1 and CDR2: LGHNA, YNFKEQ. CDR3 size: 15 residues. The CDR3 loop reads CASSQVNGAVDTQYF. For the CDR3, the DNA is TGTGCCAGCAGCCAAGTTAACGGGGCGGTAGATACGCAGTATTTT.